This TCR beta chain was sequenced in a study of cytomegalovirus exposure and HLA in healthy donors. The CDR3 consists of 16 residues. Germline CDR1 and CDR2: LNHNV and YYDKDF (reference sequence). V lost 2 bases and J lost 3; bases outside the gene matches: 4. The data were produced by immunoSEQ multiplex PCR, yet TCRdb's version contains in-frame clones alone and is incomplete. The sample holds around 160,000 clones; 91% are singletons and the top ten take 3% to 3.5%. The specimen was PBMCs. This clonotype originated in a woman aged 18-35 years in good health and CMV-seropositive. The chain joins TRBV15 to TRBJ2-1, with 10 bases aligning to TRBD2. The CDR3 DNA sequence: TGTGCCACCAGCAGAATACTAGCGGGAAGCTACAATGAGCAGTTCTTC. Its translation: CATSRILAGSYNEQFF.